The T cell receptor (beta chain) under discussion was sequenced for a study of blood T cell repertoires in COVID-19. Data came from immunoSEQ multiplex PCR; TCRdb stores just in-frame clones and leaves some out. The data contain tens of thousands of clones, approximately 72% of them seen just once; the ten biggest clones take up over 6%. The sequence was collected from a man in his fifties with COVID-19, enrolled during active disease. Sequenced material: peripheral blood.

The CDR3 region has the DNA TGTGCCAGCAGTTACCAAGGGGGCGGCTATGGCTACACCTTC. Protein: CASSYQGGGYGYTF. This chain joins TRBV6-2 or TRBV6-3 and TRBJ1-2; 7 nucleotides agree with TRBD1. Per germline, CDR1 MNHEY and CDR2 SVGEGT. The CDR3 loop spans 14 amino acids. V was clipped by 2 bases and J by 4 bases; unmatched bases: 4.